The sequence of this T cell receptor (beta chain) was determined in a study of T cell repertoires in cytomegalovirus infection. Turning to the study itself: Public TCR beta signatures were indicative of both CMV infection and a matching HLA type.

Broader study findings: Dominating the ex vivo response were TCR beta clonotypes that were CMV-specific and HLA-C-restricted. The study identified carriers of CMV plus the relevant HLA from cumulative public TCR beta family frequency.

J gave up 1 base and V 7 bases, and 5 bases lay outside the gene matches. Germline loops: CDR1 LNHDA, CDR2 SQIVND (reference sequence). The CDR3 covers 14 residues. Of note for this clonotype: Its antigen is currently unknown.

TCRdb reanalysed the reads using MiXCR and keeps one entry per CDR3 protein. This sample has some 700,000 distinct CDR3 sequences, with about a third found just once. The sequenced sample consisted of PBMCs. V and J are TRBV19 and TRBJ1-1; 8 positions agree with TRBD1. The receptor was isolated from a human donor in good health (CMV status not recorded). Some clones in this sample may be carry-over from other donors' samples. Here the CDR3 reads CASNHQGANTEAFF. CDR3 DNA: TGTGCCAGTAACCACCAGGGGGCGAACACTGAAGCTTTCTTT.